The 18 T cell receptor beta chains reported below all come from one sample, sequenced in a study of siplizumab effects on memory and regulatory T cells (dated by TCRdb to between 2018 and 2021). Mixed lymphocyte reaction cells were cocultured at 37°C for approximately 6 days. The library was produced with the immunoSEQ multiplex PCR assay. Drawn from immuneACCESS, this table holds only the in-frame rearrangements with V and J called that TCRdb kept. Clones are partly lost; checked studies trace under half to an unresolved V gene and leave the rest unexplained. Across this sample there are approximately 10,000 clones, with around 40% seen only once. 8.6% of the sample is held by the ten biggest clonotypes. For these TCRs, the target antigens are not known. Sample: CFSE-low (dividing) CD4+ T cells sorted from an allogeneic mixed lymphocyte reaction. Receptors originate from a human donor in good health; the cells came from an allogeneic mixed lymphocyte reaction.

This chain joins TRBV6-5 and TRBJ1-4; TRBD1 agrees at 8 bases. Germline loops: CDR1 MNHEY, CDR2 SVGAGI. This CDR3 is built from 15 residues. The V and J ends lost 2 bases and 5 bases, in that order; junction bases with no gene match: 4. The CDR3 protein is CASSYGQGSNEKLFF. In DNA form, the CDR3 reads TGTGCCAGCAGTTACGGACAGGGCTCAAATGAAAAACTGTTTTTT.

This chain joins TRBV9 and TRBJ2-7; TRBD2 aligns across 8 bases. This CDR3 is 16 amino acids long. Trimming cost V 4 bases and J 0 bases; bases outside gene matches: 9. The germline CDR1 and CDR2 sequences are SGDLS and YYNGEE. The DNA of the CDR3 is TGTGCCAGCAGCTCAAACCCCGGGACTAGCTCCTACGAGCAGTACTTC. Translating it yields CASSSNPGTSSYEQYF.

This clone is deemed medium-sized. V usage is TRBV27 and J usage is TRBJ2-1, with 12 bases lining up with TRBD2. CDR1 is MNHEY, CDR2 SMNVEV, per germline (reference sequence). This CDR3 comprises 15 residues. V lost 6 bases to trimming and J lost 6 bases; unmatched junction nucleotides: 6. In DNA, the CDR3 is TGTGCCAGCAGACCGACTAGCGGGAGCCGCAATGAGCAGTTCTTC. It specifies CASRPTSGSRNEQFF.

J is TRBJ2-4 and V is TRBV30; no definite D call. The CDR3 contains 12 residues. The V end lost 2 bases, the J end lost 7 bases, and 9 bases lay between the germline ends. Germline CDR1 and CDR2: GTSNPN and SVGIG (reference sequence). The CDR3 coding sequence is TGTGCCTGGAGTTCCCCCGCGAACATTCAGTACTTC. Its protein product is CAWSSPANIQYF.

A few counts support this clone. V and J are TRBV15 and TRBJ1-5; 8 nucleotides agree with TRBD1. V lost 0 bases to trimming and J lost 6 bases; unmatched junction nucleotides: 10. There are 17 residues in the CDR3. CDR1 and CDR2 (germline): LNHNV, YYDKDF (reference sequence). The CDR3 is CATSRDYRTGSGQPQHF. CDR3 DNA: TGTGCCACCAGCAGAGATTACCGGACAGGGTCGGGTCAGCCCCAGCATTTT.

The rearrangement links TRBV5-8 to TRBJ1-2; TRBD1 is a possible D gene (5 bases). The germline gives CDR1 SGHTS, CDR2 YDEGEE. The CDR3 runs 13 residues. V lost 7 bases and J 5 bases, leaving 15 bases between the germline ends. CDR3 loop: CASLLGLGYGYTF. The DNA of the CDR3 is TGTGCCAGCCTCTTGGGACTAGGATATGGCTACACCTTC. The full variable domain, completed using reference TRBV5-8 and TRBJ1-2, is EAGVTQSPTHLIKTRGQQATLRCSPISGHTSVYWYQQALGLGLQFLLWYDEGEERNRGNFPPRFSGRQFPNYSSELNVNALELEDSALYLCASLLGLGYGYTFGSGTRLTVV.

The chain is built from TRBV25-1 and TRBJ2-3; TRBD1 matches at 12 bases. CDR3 length equals 14 residues. The trim removed 6 bases at V and 6 bases at J, leaving 4 bases unmatched. The V gene's germline CDR1 is MGHDK and CDR2 SYGVNS. CDR3 DNA sequence: TGTGCCAGCAGCCCCGGGACAGGGGGCGATACGCAGTATTTT. This sequence encodes CASSPGTGGDTQYF.

The V and J genes are TRBV1 and TRBJ1-2. TRBV1 is a known pseudogene. The CDR3 contains 14 residues. The CDR3: CTSRGQRKTYGYTF. The CDR3 DNA sequence: TGCACCAGCAGAGGCCAGCGAAAGACCTATGGCTACACCTTC.

In its sample, this clone is medium-sized (0.01 to 0.1%). The chain couples TRBV5-6 to TRBJ2-5; 7 bases are a match to TRBD1. The CDR3 consists of 15 residues. Germline trimming cut 1 base from V and 2 bases from J; bases unmatched to any gene: 5. CDR1 and CDR2 (germline): SGHDT, YYEEEE. CDR3 sequence (DNA): TGTGCCAGCAGCTTGAACAGGGGCTCTCAAGAGACCCAGTACTTC. It is translated as CASSLNRGSQETQYF.

In this sample, this clone turned up a few times. Other nucleotide sequences in the sample specify the same CDR3. The V call is TRBV7-3, the J call TRBJ2-1; 11 positions match TRBD2. Trimming removed 5 bases from V and 3 bases from J; junction bases left unmatched: 3. The CDR3 is 15 residues long. Germline V gene lookup returns CDR1 SGHTA and CDR2 FQGTGA. The chain's CDR3 is CASSPLAGGYNEQFF. CDR3 sequence (DNA): TGTGCCAGCAGCCCGCTAGCGGGAGGCTACAATGAGCAGTTCTTC.

The chain has TRBV9 and TRBJ2-1, with 13 nucleotides matching TRBD2. V lost 4 bases and J lost 3; bases outside the gene matches: 4. CDR3 length equals 16 residues. In germline, CDR1 is SGDLS, CDR2 YYNGEE. In DNA form, the CDR3 reads TGTGCCAGCAGCCGTTGGACTAGCGGGAGCTACAATGAGCAGTTCTTC. Translated: CASSRWTSGSYNEQFF.

The V gene is TRBV10-3, the J gene TRBJ2-3, with D maybe TRBD2 (5 bases). Trimming removed 10 bases at V and 0 bases at J, with 11 bases between. Germline assignment: CDR1 ENHRY and CDR2 SYGVKD. The CDR3 length is 13 residues. CDR3 residues: CATGWRSTDTQYF. CDR3 in DNA: TGTGCCACGGGGTGGAGAAGCACAGATACGCAGTATTTT.

In its sample, this clone was seen a few times. This chain joins TRBV6-5 and TRBJ2-2; the D is unclear. Germline V gives CDR1 MNHEY, CDR2 SVGAGI. CDR3 size: 14 residues. V was shortened by 0 bases and J by 7 bases, with 9 bases between the two germline ends. CDR3 region: CASSYSPPGGELFF. The CDR3 nucleotides are TGTGCCAGCAGTTACTCGCCCCCTGGCGGGGAGCTGTTTTTT.

The CDR3 sequence: CASSSLYGVGTEAFF. Here the CDR3 DNA reads TGTGCCAGCAGCTCCCTGTACGGGGTTGGTACTGAAGCTTTCTTT. V gene TRBV4-2 combines with J gene TRBJ1-1; D gene ambiguous. Trimming removed 5 bases from V and 5 bases from J, with 18 bases in between. CDR1 LGHNA and CDR2 YNFKEQ come from the germline V gene. The CDR3 is 15 amino acids.

This clone was detected a few times. This rearrangement joins TRBV19 to TRBJ2-3, with D perhaps matching TRBD2 (5 bases). The V and J ends lost 0 bases and 8 bases respectively, with 12 bases between them. Germline lookup yields CDR1 LNHDA and CDR2 SQIVND (reference sequence). The CDR3 runs to 14 residues. This CDR3 reads CASSIDLSGTTQYF. CDR3 DNA sequence: TGTGCCAGTAGTATAGATCTCTCGGGAACTACGCAGTATTTT.

V usage is TRBV5-1 and J usage is TRBJ2-2; 7 positions match TRBD1. This CDR3 is built from 15 residues. Trimming cost V 0 bases and J 4 bases; bases outside gene matches: 3. CDR1 is SGHRS, CDR2 YFSETQ, per germline. In nucleotides, the CDR3 is TGCGCCAGCAGCTTGGACAGGGGAAGCACCGGGGAGCTGTTTTTT. It is translated as CASSLDRGSTGELFF.

Within the sample, this clone is medium-sized (0.01 to 0.1%). This sequence joins TRBV19 and TRBJ2-2, with 11 bases that match TRBD1. With V trimmed by 3 bases and J by 7 bases, 10 bases remained unmatched. The CDR3 length is 17 residues. In germline, CDR1 is LNHDA, CDR2 SQIVND (reference sequence). CDR3 DNA sequence: TGTGCCAGTAGTATCGATAGGACAGGGGGCCTTGGCGGGGAGCTGTTTTTT. This encodes CASSIDRTGGLGGELFF.

This clone was found a few times. The genes are TRBV7-9 and TRBJ2-3; perhaps TRBD2 as D (5 bases). Germline V gives CDR1 SEHNR, CDR2 FQNEAQ (reference sequence). This CDR3 has 13 residues. Trimming shortened V by 0 bases and J by 9 bases, and 10 bases separated the two germline ends. The CDR3 DNA reads TGTGCCAGCAGCTTAGCCGGTGAGGGCACGCAGTATTTT. Its protein product is CASSLAGEGTQYF.